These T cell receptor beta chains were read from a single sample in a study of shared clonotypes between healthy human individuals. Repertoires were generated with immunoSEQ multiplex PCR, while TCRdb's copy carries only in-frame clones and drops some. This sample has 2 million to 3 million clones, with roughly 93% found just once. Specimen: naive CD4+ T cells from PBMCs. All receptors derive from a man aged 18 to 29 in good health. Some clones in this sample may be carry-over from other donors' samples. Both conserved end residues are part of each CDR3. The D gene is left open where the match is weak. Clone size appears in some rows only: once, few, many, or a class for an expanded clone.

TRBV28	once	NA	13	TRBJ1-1	CASSPERNTEAFF	TGTGCCAGCAGCCCCGAAAGGAACACTGAAGCTTTCTTT
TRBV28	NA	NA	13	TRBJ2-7	CAISERPNYEQYF	TGTGCCATCAGTGAGAGGCCGAACTACGAGCAGTACTTC
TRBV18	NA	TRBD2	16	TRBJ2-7	CASSSRLAGGTYEQYF	TGTGCCAGCTCATCAAGACTAGCGGGAGGGACCTACGAGCAGTACTTC
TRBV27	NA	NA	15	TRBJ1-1	CASSLLQGLDTEAFF	TGTGCCAGCAGTTTACTTCAGGGGTTGGACACTGAAGCTTTCTTT
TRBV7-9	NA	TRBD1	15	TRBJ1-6	CASSQLGQGNSPLHF	TGTGCCAGCAGCCAATTGGGACAGGGTAATTCACCCCTCCACTTT
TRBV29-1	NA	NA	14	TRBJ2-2	CSVAPLQNTGELFF	TGCAGCGTTGCGCCGCTTCAGAACACCGGGGAGCTGTTTTTT
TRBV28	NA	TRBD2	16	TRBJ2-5	CASSSPSGRHQETQYF	TGTGCCAGCAGTTCCCCTAGCGGGAGGCACCAAGAGACCCAGTACTTC
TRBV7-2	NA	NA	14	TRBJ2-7	CASSMSRASYEQYF	TGTGCCAGCAGTATGTCTAGGGCTTCCTACGAGCAGTACTTC
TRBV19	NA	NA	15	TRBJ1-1	CASSLGGRVEAEAFF	TGTGCAAGCAGTTTGGGGGGGCGCGTTGAGGCTGAAGCTTTCTTT
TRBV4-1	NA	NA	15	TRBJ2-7	CASSPRGGVSYEQYF	TGCGCCAGCAGCCCGAGGGGGGGGGTCTCCTACGAGCAGTACTTC
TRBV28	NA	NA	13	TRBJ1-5	CASSFLWEQPQHF	TGTGCCAGCAGTTTTCTTTGGGAACAGCCCCAGCATTTT
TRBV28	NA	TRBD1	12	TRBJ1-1	CASSLTGQEAFF	TGTGCCAGCAGTCTGACAGGGCAGGAAGCTTTCTTT
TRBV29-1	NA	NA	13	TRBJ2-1	CSVDAGLGNEQFF	TGCAGCGTTGACGCAGGATTAGGCAATGAGCAGTTCTTC
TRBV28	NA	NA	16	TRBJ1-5	CASTALVGGWNQPQHF	TGTGCCAGCACCGCGTTGGTAGGGGGTTGGAATCAGCCCCAGCATTTT
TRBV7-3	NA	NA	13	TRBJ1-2	CASSPSPTGGYTF	TGTGCCAGCAGCCCCTCCCCAACGGGTGGCTACACCTTC
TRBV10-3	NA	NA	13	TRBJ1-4	CAISDSADEKLFF	TGTGCCATCAGTGACTCGGCAGATGAAAAACTGTTTTTT
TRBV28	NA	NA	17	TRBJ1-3	CASSLENQPYSGNTIYF	TGTGCCAGCAGTTTAGAGAACCAGCCGTACTCTGGAAACACCATATATTTT
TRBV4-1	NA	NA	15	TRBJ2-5	CASSQDSREQETQYF	TGCGCCAGCAGCCAAGATTCAAGGGAACAAGAGACCCAGTACTTC